A selection of T cell receptor beta chains follows, all from one sample in a study of regulatory T cells in long-lasting Graves disease. MiXCR, run by TCRdb on the multiplex PCR reads, gives a single entry per CDR3 protein. The data contain some 450,000 distinct CDR3 sequences, less than 25% of them singletons. The sample consisted of peripheral blood mononuclear cells (PBMCs), taken when the disease was refractory, from a patient treated with antithyroid drugs. All receptors derive from a female donor with Graves disease. CDR3s include the opening cysteine and the closing phenylalanine or tryptophan. A D gene is named only where the DNA matches it firmly. Rows give clone size only sometimes, using once, few, many, or a class for an expanded clone.

v_call: TRBV20-1; j_call: TRBJ2-5; cdr3_length: 15; d_call: TRBD2; clone_size: .; cdr3_aa: CSAKTSGSRLETQYF; cdr3_nt: TGCAGTGCTAAGACTAGCGGGAGTAGGTTAGAGACCCAGTACTTC
v_call: TRBV28; j_call: TRBJ2-7; cdr3_length: 14; d_call: .; clone_size: few; cdr3_aa: CASSSQAGSYEQYF; cdr3_nt: TGTGCCAGCAGTAGCCAGGCTGGGTCGTACGAGCAGTACTTC
v_call: TRBV2; j_call: TRBJ1-2; cdr3_length: 15; d_call: TRBD1; clone_size: many; cdr3_aa: CASSERTGRNYGYTF; cdr3_nt: TGTGCCAGCAGTGAAAGGACAGGGAGGAACTATGGCTACACCTTC
v_call: TRBV5-1; j_call: TRBJ2-5; cdr3_length: 14; d_call: .; clone_size: .; cdr3_aa: CASSVWTAQETQYF; cdr3_nt: TGCGCCAGCAGCGTATGGACAGCACAAGAGACCCAGTACTTC
v_call: TRBV3-1; j_call: TRBJ1-2; cdr3_length: 16; d_call: .; clone_size: .; cdr3_aa: CASSRRGDRSNYGYTF; cdr3_nt: TGTGCCAGCAGCCGCCGGGGAGACAGATCTAACTATGGCTACACCTTC
v_call: TRBV28; j_call: TRBJ1-6; cdr3_length: 16; d_call: .; clone_size: .; cdr3_aa: CASSSATGKGGSPLHF; cdr3_nt: TGTGCCAGCAGTTCCGCGACAGGAAAGGGTGGCTCACCCCTCCACTTT
v_call: TRBV5-1; j_call: TRBJ1-2; cdr3_length: 15; d_call: .; clone_size: many; cdr3_aa: CASSSATGTGHGYTF; cdr3_nt: TGCGCCAGCAGCTCCGCGACGGGGACGGGGCATGGCTACACCTTC
v_call: TRBV12-3/TRBV12-4; j_call: TRBJ2-7; cdr3_length: 14; d_call: TRBD2; clone_size: .; cdr3_aa: CASGEGGPSYEQYF; cdr3_nt: TGTGCCAGCGGGGAGGGCGGACCTTCCTACGAGCAGTACTTC
v_call: TRBV5-5; j_call: TRBJ2-7; cdr3_length: 14; d_call: .; clone_size: .; cdr3_aa: CASSLPGERYEQYF; cdr3_nt: TGTGCCAGCAGCTTACCGGGGGAGCGGTACGAGCAGTACTTC
v_call: TRBV15; j_call: TRBJ2-6; cdr3_length: 16; d_call: TRBD1; clone_size: many; cdr3_aa: CATSTADRAGANVLTF; cdr3_nt: TGTGCCACCAGCACAGCCGACAGGGCTGGGGCCAACGTCCTGACTTTC
v_call: TRBV9; j_call: TRBJ2-5; cdr3_length: 15; d_call: .; clone_size: .; cdr3_aa: CASSVAVSVKETQYF; cdr3_nt: TGTGCCAGCAGCGTAGCTGTTAGCGTGAAAGAGACCCAGTACTTC
v_call: TRBV12-3/TRBV12-4; j_call: TRBJ1-2; cdr3_length: 13; d_call: .; clone_size: many; cdr3_aa: CASSLGTWDGYTF; cdr3_nt: TGTGCCAGCAGTTTGGGTACTTGGGATGGCTACACCTTC
v_call: TRBV6-5; j_call: TRBJ2-2; cdr3_length: 14; d_call: .; clone_size: .; cdr3_aa: CASSYSGEAGEPFF; cdr3_nt: TGTGCCAGCAGTTACTCGGGGGAGGCCGGGGAGCCGTTTTTT
v_call: TRBV30; j_call: TRBJ2-7; cdr3_length: 17; d_call: TRBD1; clone_size: .; cdr3_aa: CAWSVWTGKGSSYEQYF; cdr3_nt: TGTGCCTGGAGTGTATGGACAGGGAAGGGGAGCTCCTACGAGCAGTACTTC
v_call: TRBV5-4; j_call: TRBJ2-4; cdr3_length: 18; d_call: TRBD2; clone_size: .; cdr3_aa: CASSTSGGIAGVGDIQYF; cdr3_nt: TGTGCCAGCAGCACCTCAGGGGGGATAGCGGGAGTCGGGGACATTCAGTACTTC
v_call: TRBV28; j_call: TRBJ1-5; cdr3_length: 16; d_call: TRBD1; clone_size: many; cdr3_aa: CASSLLAGGNNQPQHF; cdr3_nt: TGTGCCAGCAGTTTATTGGCAGGGGGGAACAATCAGCCCCAGCATTTT
v_call: TRBV7-3; j_call: TRBJ2-2; cdr3_length: 16; d_call: TRBD1; clone_size: few; cdr3_aa: CASSLQGIQSTGELFF; cdr3_nt: TGTGCCAGCAGCCTACAGGGGATTCAGAGTACCGGGGAGCTGTTTTTT
v_call: TRBV10-3; j_call: TRBJ1-2; cdr3_length: 14; d_call: .; clone_size: .; cdr3_aa: CAISYDRLLYGYTF; cdr3_nt: TGTGCCATCAGTTACGACAGGTTACTCTATGGCTACACCTTC
v_call: TRBV28; j_call: TRBJ2-7; cdr3_length: 15; d_call: .; clone_size: many; cdr3_aa: CASSLGQGISYEQYF; cdr3_nt: TGTGCCAGCAGTTTAGGGCAGGGGATTTCCTACGAGCAGTACTTC
v_call: TRBV15; j_call: TRBJ1-1; cdr3_length: 17; d_call: .; clone_size: many; cdr3_aa: CATSRRGGRGANTEAFF; cdr3_nt: TGTGCCACCAGCCGTCGCGGGGGCCGGGGGGCGAACACTGAAGCTTTCTTT
v_call: TRBV12-3/TRBV12-4; j_call: TRBJ1-2; cdr3_length: 17; d_call: .; clone_size: many; cdr3_aa: CASSPSWVGAEFYGYTF; cdr3_nt: TGTGCCAGCAGCCCCTCTTGGGTGGGAGCCGAATTCTATGGCTACACCTTC
v_call: TRBV7-8; j_call: TRBJ1-1; cdr3_length: 17; d_call: .; clone_size: few; cdr3_aa: CASRIGTATLSNTEAFF; cdr3_nt: TGTGCCAGCAGGATCGGGACGGCAACCCTTTCGAACACTGAAGCTTTCTTT
v_call: TRBV6-1; j_call: TRBJ2-7; cdr3_length: 14; d_call: .; clone_size: .; cdr3_aa: CASSTTGSTYEQYF; cdr3_nt: TGTGCCAGCAGTACAACCGGGTCTACCTACGAGCAGTACTTC
v_call: TRBV27; j_call: TRBJ1-5; cdr3_length: 15; d_call: .; clone_size: .; cdr3_aa: CASSSLTGMVQPQHF; cdr3_nt: TGTGCCAGCAGTTCGCTCACAGGGATGGTTCAGCCCCAGCATTTT
v_call: TRBV2; j_call: TRBJ1-5; cdr3_length: 17; d_call: .; clone_size: many; cdr3_aa: CASSALGGRGSNQPQHF; cdr3_nt: TGTGCCAGCAGCGCCTTAGGCGGTAGAGGAAGCAATCAGCCCCAGCATTTT
v_call: TRBV7-9; j_call: TRBJ2-7; cdr3_length: 12; d_call: TRBD1; clone_size: many; cdr3_aa: CASSLGTDQQYF; cdr3_nt: TGTGCCAGCAGCTTGGGGACAGACCAACAGTACTTC
v_call: TRBV5-6; j_call: TRBJ1-1; cdr3_length: 13; d_call: .; clone_size: .; cdr3_aa: CASSSLGRTEAFF; cdr3_nt: TGTGCCAGCAGCTCGCTAGGAAGGACTGAAGCTTTCTTT
v_call: TRBV5-6; j_call: TRBJ1-5; cdr3_length: 14; d_call: .; clone_size: few; cdr3_aa: CASSLGTHNQPQHF; cdr3_nt: TGTGCCAGCAGCTTGGGGACCCACAATCAGCCCCAGCATTTT
v_call: TRBV2; j_call: TRBJ2-7; cdr3_length: 16; d_call: TRBD1; clone_size: many; cdr3_aa: CASSVLRDRAEYEQYF; cdr3_nt: TGTGCCAGCAGTGTGTTAAGGGACAGGGCCGAATACGAGCAGTACTTC
v_call: TRBV12-3/TRBV12-4; j_call: TRBJ2-2; cdr3_length: 16; d_call: TRBD1; clone_size: .; cdr3_aa: CASSYAGQGNTGELFF; cdr3_nt: TGTGCCAGCAGTTACGCTGGACAGGGTAACACCGGGGAGCTGTTTTTT
v_call: TRBV28; j_call: TRBJ2-2; cdr3_length: 18; d_call: TRBD2; clone_size: many; cdr3_aa: CASSLPPWAGGIPGELFF; cdr3_nt: TGTGCCAGCAGTCTCCCCCCCTGGGCGGGAGGTATCCCCGGGGAGCTGTTTTTT
v_call: TRBV28; j_call: TRBJ1-1; cdr3_length: 14; d_call: .; clone_size: many; cdr3_aa: CASSSQGWNTEAFF; cdr3_nt: TGTGCCAGCAGTTCACAAGGGTGGAACACTGAAGCTTTCTTT
v_call: TRBV24-1; j_call: TRBJ2-2; cdr3_length: 14; d_call: TRBD1; clone_size: few; cdr3_aa: CATSVQGAGGELFF; cdr3_nt: TGTGCCACCAGTGTGCAGGGGGCCGGCGGGGAGCTGTTTTTT
v_call: TRBV6-5; j_call: TRBJ2-5; cdr3_length: 15; d_call: TRBD2; clone_size: few; cdr3_aa: CASSYSGGSWETQYF; cdr3_nt: TGTGCCAGCAGTTACTCGGGCGGGAGCTGGGAGACCCAGTACTTC
v_call: TRBV6-1; j_call: TRBJ2-5; cdr3_length: 15; d_call: TRBD1; clone_size: few; cdr3_aa: CASTQYRGRQETQYF; cdr3_nt: TGTGCCAGCACCCAATACAGGGGACGCCAAGAGACCCAGTACTTC
v_call: TRBV7-8; j_call: TRBJ2-5; cdr3_length: 16; d_call: TRBD1; clone_size: many; cdr3_aa: CASSIAAGTGGETQYF; cdr3_nt: TGTGCCAGCAGCATAGCCGCCGGGACAGGGGGGGAGACCCAGTACTTC
v_call: TRBV12-3/TRBV12-4; j_call: TRBJ2-7; cdr3_length: 15; d_call: .; clone_size: .; cdr3_aa: CASSLGDGFTYEQYF; cdr3_nt: TGTGCCAGCAGTTTAGGGGACGGATTCACCTACGAGCAGTACTTC
v_call: TRBV12-3/TRBV12-4; j_call: TRBJ2-7; cdr3_length: 18; d_call: TRBD2; clone_size: .; cdr3_aa: CASSLRSLAGALTYEQYF; cdr3_nt: TGTGCCAGCAGTTTAAGGAGTCTAGCGGGAGCCCTTACCTACGAGCAGTACTTC
v_call: TRBV18; j_call: TRBJ2-2; cdr3_length: 15; d_call: .; clone_size: .; cdr3_aa: CASSPETQGTGELFF; cdr3_nt: TGTGCCAGCTCACCGGAAACTCAAGGCACCGGGGAGCTGTTTTTT
v_call: TRBV5-5; j_call: TRBJ2-2; cdr3_length: 14; d_call: .; clone_size: few; cdr3_aa: CASSSQSNTGELFF; cdr3_nt: TGTGCCAGCAGCTCCCAATCTAACACCGGGGAGCTGTTTTTT
v_call: TRBV10-3; j_call: TRBJ1-1; cdr3_length: 18; d_call: TRBD1; clone_size: .; cdr3_aa: CVISDPPGQGARSTEAFF; cdr3_nt: TGTGTCATCAGTGACCCTCCGGGACAGGGGGCGCGAAGCACTGAAGCTTTCTTT
v_call: TRBV20-1; j_call: TRBJ2-7; cdr3_length: 13; d_call: TRBD2; clone_size: .; cdr3_aa: CSAVAGVSYEQYF; cdr3_nt: TGCAGTGCTGTCGCGGGGGTATCCTACGAGCAGTACTTC
v_call: TRBV6-2/TRBV6-3; j_call: TRBJ2-2; cdr3_length: 12; d_call: .; clone_size: few; cdr3_aa: CASSWNRAELFF; cdr3_nt: TGTGCCAGCAGCTGGAACAGGGCGGAGCTGTTTTTT
v_call: TRBV20-1; j_call: TRBJ2-5; cdr3_length: 15; d_call: TRBD1; clone_size: many; cdr3_aa: CSASPNRGIIETQYF; cdr3_nt: TGCAGTGCTAGTCCGAACAGGGGTATAATAGAGACCCAGTACTTC